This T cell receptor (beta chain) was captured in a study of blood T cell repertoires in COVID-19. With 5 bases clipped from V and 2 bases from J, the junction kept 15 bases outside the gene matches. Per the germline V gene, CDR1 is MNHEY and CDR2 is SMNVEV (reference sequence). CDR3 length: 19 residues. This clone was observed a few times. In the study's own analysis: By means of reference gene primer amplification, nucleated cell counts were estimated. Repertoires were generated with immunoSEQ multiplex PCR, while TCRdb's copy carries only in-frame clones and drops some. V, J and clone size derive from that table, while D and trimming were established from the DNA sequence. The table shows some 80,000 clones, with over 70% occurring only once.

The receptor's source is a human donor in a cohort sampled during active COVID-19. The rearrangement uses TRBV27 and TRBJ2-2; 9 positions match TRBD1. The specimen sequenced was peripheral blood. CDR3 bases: TGTGCCAGCAGTCCGCTTCTTGACAGGGGGGCAAACAACACCGGGGAGCTGTTTTTT. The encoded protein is CASSPLLDRGANNTGELFF.